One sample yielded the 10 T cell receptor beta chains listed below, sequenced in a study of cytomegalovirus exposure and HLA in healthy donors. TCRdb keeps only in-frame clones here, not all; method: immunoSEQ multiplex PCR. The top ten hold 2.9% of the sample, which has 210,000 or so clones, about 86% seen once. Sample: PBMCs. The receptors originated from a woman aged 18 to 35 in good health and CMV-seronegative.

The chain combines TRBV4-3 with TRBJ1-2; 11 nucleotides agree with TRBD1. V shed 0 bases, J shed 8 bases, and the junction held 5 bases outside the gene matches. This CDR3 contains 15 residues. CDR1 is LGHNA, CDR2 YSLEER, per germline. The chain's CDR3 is CASSQDRTGGAGYTF. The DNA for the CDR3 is TGCGCCAGCAGCCAAGATCGGACAGGGGGCGCCGGCTACACCTTC.

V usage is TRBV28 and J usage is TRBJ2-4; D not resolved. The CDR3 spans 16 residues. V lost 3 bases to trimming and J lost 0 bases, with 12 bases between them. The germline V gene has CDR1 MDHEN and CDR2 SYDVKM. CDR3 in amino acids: CASSFSGSVAKNIQYF. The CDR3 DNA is TGTGCCAGCAGTTTTAGTGGCAGCGTAGCCAAAAACATTCAGTACTTC.

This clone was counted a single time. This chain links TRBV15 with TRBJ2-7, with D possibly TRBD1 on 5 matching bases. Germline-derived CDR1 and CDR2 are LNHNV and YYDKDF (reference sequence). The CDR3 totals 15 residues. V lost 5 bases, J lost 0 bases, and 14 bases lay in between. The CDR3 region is CATSYAKGPSYEQYF. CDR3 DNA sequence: TGTGCCACCAGCTACGCAAAGGGGCCCTCCTACGAGCAGTACTTC.

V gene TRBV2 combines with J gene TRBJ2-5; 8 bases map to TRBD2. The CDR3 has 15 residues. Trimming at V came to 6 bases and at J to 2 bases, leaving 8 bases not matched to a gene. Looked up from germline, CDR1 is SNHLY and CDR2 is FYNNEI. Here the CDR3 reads CASRVLAVSQETQYF. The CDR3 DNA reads TGTGCCAGCAGAGTACTAGCGGTATCTCAAGAGACCCAGTACTTC.

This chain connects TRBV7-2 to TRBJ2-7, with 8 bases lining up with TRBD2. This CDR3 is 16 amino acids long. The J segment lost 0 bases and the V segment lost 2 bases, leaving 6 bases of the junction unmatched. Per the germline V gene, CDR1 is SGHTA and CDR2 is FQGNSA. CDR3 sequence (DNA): TGTGCCAGCAGCTTAAGGGCTAGCGGGCTCTCCTACGAGCAGTACTTC. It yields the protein CASSLRASGLSYEQYF.

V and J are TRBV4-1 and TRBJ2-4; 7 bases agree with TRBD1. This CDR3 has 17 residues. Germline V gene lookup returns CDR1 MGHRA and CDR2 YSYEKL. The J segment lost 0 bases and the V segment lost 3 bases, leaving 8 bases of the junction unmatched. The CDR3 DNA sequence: TGCGCCAGCAGCCAGACGACAGGGACCCTAGCCAAAAACATTCAGTACTTC. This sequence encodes CASSQTTGTLAKNIQYF.

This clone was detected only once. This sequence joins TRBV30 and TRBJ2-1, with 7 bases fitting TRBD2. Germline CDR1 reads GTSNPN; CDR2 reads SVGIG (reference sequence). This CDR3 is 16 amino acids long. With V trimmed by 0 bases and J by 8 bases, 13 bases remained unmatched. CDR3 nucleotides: TGTGCCTGGAGTGTAAAATTAGCGGGTGACTTCGATGAGCAGTTCTTC. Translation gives CAWSVKLAGDFDEQFF. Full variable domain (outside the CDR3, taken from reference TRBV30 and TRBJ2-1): SQTIHQWPATLVQPVGSPLSLECTVEGTSNPNLYWYRQAAGRGLQLLFYSVGIGQISSEVPQNLSASRPQDRQFILSSKKLLLSDSGFYLCAWSVKLAGDFDEQFFGPGTRLTVL.

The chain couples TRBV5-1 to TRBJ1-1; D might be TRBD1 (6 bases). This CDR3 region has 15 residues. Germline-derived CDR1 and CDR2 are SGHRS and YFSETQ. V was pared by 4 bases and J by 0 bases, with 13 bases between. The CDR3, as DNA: TGCGCCAGCAGCGTACTGGGGGACATGAACACTGAAGCTTTCTTT. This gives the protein CASSVLGDMNTEAFF.

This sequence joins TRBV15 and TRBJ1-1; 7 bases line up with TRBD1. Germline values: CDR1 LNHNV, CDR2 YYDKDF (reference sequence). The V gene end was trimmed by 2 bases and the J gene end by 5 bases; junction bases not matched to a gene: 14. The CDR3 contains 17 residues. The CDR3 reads CATSRSDISEQGTEAFF. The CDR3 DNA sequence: TGTGCCACCAGCAGATCAGACATTTCTGAACAGGGGACTGAAGCTTTCTTT.

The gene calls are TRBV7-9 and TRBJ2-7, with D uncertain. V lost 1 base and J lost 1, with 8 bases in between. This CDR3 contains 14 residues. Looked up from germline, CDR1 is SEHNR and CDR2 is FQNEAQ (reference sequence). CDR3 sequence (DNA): TGTGCCAGCAGCTTAGATAGTCTGTCCTACGAGCAGTACTTC. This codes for CASSLDSLSYEQYF. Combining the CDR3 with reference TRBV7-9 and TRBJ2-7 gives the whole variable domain DTGVSQNPRHKITKRGQNVTFRCDPISEHNRLYWYRQTLGQGPEFLTYFQNEAQLEKSRLLSDRFSAERPKGSFSTLEIQRTEQGDSAMYLCASSLDSLSYEQYFGPGTRLTVT.